This TCR beta chain was captured by sequencing in a study of T cell responses to AZD1222 COVID-19 vaccine. In its sample, this clone was seen once. CDR1 is SEHNR, CDR2 FQNEAQ, per germline (reference sequence). The CDR3 runs to 15 residues. Between the trimmed V and J ends, which lost 1 base and 4 bases, there was a span of 13 bases. Method: immunoSEQ multiplex PCR; TCRdb's copy keeps in-frame clones and lacks some. The table shows 100,000 to 150,000 clones, with 90% occurring only once. This TCR was sampled from an adult in good health. Material: peripheral blood, obtained on day 0 of AZD1222 vaccination. The rearrangement uses TRBV7-9 and TRBJ1-2, with a weak D call TRBD1 (5 bases). The CDR3 sequence is CASSLEAGLGYGYTF. The DNA for the CDR3 is TGTGCCAGCAGCTTAGAGGCAGGGTTAGGCTATGGCTACACCTTC.